This T cell receptor (beta chain) stems from a study of T cell changes during pregnancy in multiple sclerosis. This CDR3 is built from 15 residues. The ends lost 3 bases at V and 0 bases at J; junction bases unmatched: 2. Germline assignment: CDR1 SGHRS and CDR2 YFSETQ. The data were produced by immunoSEQ multiplex PCR, yet TCRdb's version contains in-frame clones alone and is incomplete. The table has some 94,000 clones, approximately 90% seen once. The sequence was collected from a female donor in good health, enrolled as a control in a pregnancy study. The material was peripheral blood, obtained in the first trimester of pregnancy. The chain is built from TRBV5-1 and TRBJ2-3, with 9 positions matching TRBD2. CDR3 sequence (DNA): TGCGCCAGCAGCTCGGGACTAGCTAGCACAGATACGCAGTATTTT. It yields the protein CASSSGLASTDTQYF.